The next 27 T cell receptor beta chains were all read from a single sample in a study of blood T cells in healthy people across ages. Alongside a J-beta primer mix, a sample-barcoded 5' primer served in a second PCR lasting about 6 to 11 cycles. TCRdb used MiXCR to reprocess the 5' RACE reads, holding one entry per CDR3 protein. The sample records about 1.8 million distinct CDR3 sequences, less than 50% being singletons. The sequenced sample consisted of blood. These receptors all come from a woman between 40 and 55 years old in good health.

This clonotype was seen a handful of times. The rearrangement uses TRBV6-5 and TRBJ2-5; TRBD2 matches at 9 bases. Germline CDR1 is MNHEY and CDR2 is SVGAGI. The CDR3 loop spans 16 amino acids. Trimming at V came to 1 base and at J to 3 bases, leaving 6 bases not matched to a gene. Here the CDR3 reads CASSYYLAGLEETQYF. The CDR3 DNA follows: TGTGCCAGCAGTTACTACCTAGCGGGGCTAGAAGAGACCCAGTACTTC.

The rearrangement joins TRBV7-6 to TRBJ2-5; TRBD1 matches 7 bases. This CDR3 has 15 residues. Trimming took 5 bases from V and 1 from J; bases not matched to a gene: 7. Germline V CDR1 and CDR2: SGHVS, FNYEAQ. The CDR3 is CASSTIRGSQETQYF. DNA of the CDR3: TGTGCCAGCAGCACGATCAGGGGGTCCCAAGAGACCCAGTACTTC.

The genes are TRBV4-2 and TRBJ2-2; D is ambiguous. The CDR3 consists of 17 residues. The V gene lost 0 bases and the J gene lost 9 bases, with 20 bases spanning the gap. CDR1 LGHNA and CDR2 YNFKEQ come from the germline V gene. In DNA, the CDR3 is TGTGCCAGCAGCCAAGATCTGCGCGACCGAAGTAGCCGGGAGCTGTTTTTT. It is translated as CASSQDLRDRSSRELFF.

Comment on this clonotype: A junction boundary mismatches the germline segment, possibly from a read error. This chain links TRBV18 with TRBJ2-7; 8 bases are shared with TRBD1. The germline CDR1 and CDR2 sequences are KGHSH and LQKENI. The CDR3 length is 15 residues. CDR3 loop: CASPPRPDRDYEQYF. DNA of the CDR3: TGTGCCAGCCCACCAAGGCCGGACAGGGACTACGAGCAGTACTTC.

Regarding this clonotype: At one end, the junction sequence differs from germline, possibly due to a read error. The chain combines TRBV27 with TRBJ1-4; D uncertain. The germline gives CDR1 MNHEY, CDR2 SMNVEV (reference sequence). The CDR3 runs 14 residues. The CDR3 DNA reads as TGTGCCCGCAGTTTCGCCCTGGATAATGAAAAACTGTTTTTT. Its translation: CARSFALDNEKLFF.

The chain carries TRBV4-1 and TRBJ2-7; a weak D match, TRBD1 (5 bases). Trimming took 4 bases from V and 4 from J, leaving 17 bases between them. Germline assignment: CDR1 MGHRA and CDR2 YSYEKL. The CDR3 is 15 amino acids. In DNA form, the CDR3 reads TGCGCCAGCAGCCTACACGGGCAGGGCGTGTACGAGCAGTACTTC. Translating gives CASSLHGQGVYEQYF.

The chain couples TRBV7-2 to TRBJ2-5; 7 positions match TRBD1. The J call may be incorrect, as the DNA end agrees better with TRBJ2-1. CDR3 length: 14 amino acids. CDR1 and CDR2 from the germline V gene are SGHTA and FQGNSA. The CDR3 bases are TGTGCCAGCAGCTTAGTAACAGGGGTAGAGACCCAGTTCTTC. Amino acid sequence: CASSLVTGVETQFF.

This clonotype was seen only once. An end of the junction differs from the germline gene, which may be a read error. The chain recombines TRBV7-9 with TRBJ2-7; D uncertain. Germline values: CDR1 SEHNR, CDR2 FQNEAQ (reference sequence). This CDR3 contains 12 residues. Written as DNA, the CDR3 is TGTGCCAGCAGCTTATCGATATACGGGCAGTACTTC. Translated, it gives CASSLSIYGQYF. Based on the CDR3 plus reference TRBV7-9 and TRBJ2-7, the full variable domain is DTGVSQNPRHKITKRGQNVTFRCDPISEHNRLYWYRQTLGQGPEFLTYFQNEAQLEKSRLLSDRFSAERPKGSFSTLEIQRTEQGDSAMYLCASSLSIYGQYFGPGTRLTVT.

This clonotype was seen just once. The rearrangement joins TRBV20-1 to TRBJ2-3, with TRBD1 as a possible D gene (5 bases). The V gene's germline CDR1 is DFQATT and CDR2 SNEGSKA (reference sequence). Trimming left V 2 bases short and J 1 base short, with 10 bases between. The CDR3 has 14 residues. CDR3 region: CSARRGYGTDTQYF. In DNA form, the CDR3 reads TGCAGTGCTAGAAGGGGTTACGGCACAGATACGCAGTATTTT.

V gene TRBV6-6 combines with J gene TRBJ1-4; no firm D call. The CDR3 contains 14 residues. CDR1 is MNHNY and CDR2 is SVGAGI in the germline V gene (reference sequence). The V gene lost 9 bases and the J gene lost 3 bases, with 14 bases spanning the gap. CDR3 sequence: CASTRSGANEKLFF. The CDR3 DNA is TGTGCCAGTACTCGGAGCGGGGCTAATGAAAAACTGTTTTTT.

With respect to this clonotype: Mismatch with germline at one junction end may stem from a read error. The CDR3 region has the DNA TGTGCCAGCAGCGCCAGTGGCGGGACAGGACTCTATGGTTACACCTTC. As protein: CASSASGGTGLYGYTF. The chain carries TRBV7-9 and TRBJ1-2; TRBD1 aligns across 8 bases. This CDR3 spans 16 amino acids. Looked up from germline, CDR1 is SEHNR and CDR2 is FQNEAQ (reference sequence).

The chain couples TRBV24-1 to TRBJ2-3, with D unresolved. This CDR3 comprises 13 residues. Germline CDR1 reads KGHDR; CDR2 reads SFDVKD. The V gene lost 10 bases and the J gene lost 0 bases, with 10 bases spanning the gap. CDR3 coding DNA: TGTGCCACTGGGCGCAGAAGCACAGATACGCAGTATTTT. Protein: CATGRRSTDTQYF.

V gene TRBV5-1 combines with J gene TRBJ2-1; the match to TRBD2 covers 11 bases. CDR1 SGHRS and CDR2 YFSETQ come from the germline V gene. The CDR3 is 17 amino acids. J was trimmed by 2 bases and V by 1 base; bases with no gene match: 5. The CDR3 protein is CASSLNALAGAYNEQFF. CDR3 nucleotide sequence: TGCGCCAGCAGCTTGAATGCACTAGCGGGGGCCTACAATGAGCAGTTCTTC.

This clonotype was counted only a few times. Its ends do not fully match the called genes, so a read error is possible. The chain carries TRBV20-1 and TRBJ2-5; D is perhaps TRBD1 (5 bases). From germline, CDR1 is DFQATT and CDR2 SNEGSKA (reference sequence). The CDR3 is made up of 15 amino acids. CDR3 in amino acids: CSAQRGFGRQGTQYF. The CDR3 nucleotides are TGCAGTGCCCAAAGGGGTTTCGGGCGCCAAGGGACCCAGTACTTC.

The V call is TRBV10-3, the J call TRBJ2-1; either TRBD1 or TRBD2 may supply D (5 bases each). The CDR3 runs 13 residues. Germline values: CDR1 ENHRY, CDR2 SYGVKD. V lost 7 bases to trimming and J lost 10 bases, with 17 bases between them. DNA for the CDR3: TGTGCCATCACGACAGACGAGAGAGGGGAGCAGTTCTTC. Amino acid sequence: CAITTDERGEQFF.

The V call is TRBV7-3, the J call TRBJ2-3; the match to TRBD2 covers 9 bases. V lost 2 bases to trimming and J lost 6 bases; unmatched junction nucleotides: 9. Germline values: CDR1 SGHTA, CDR2 FQGTGA. This CDR3 has 16 residues. CDR3 loop: CASSLYQRGAGDTQYF. CDR3 bases: TGTGCCAGCAGCTTATACCAGCGGGGGGCCGGGGATACGCAGTATTTT. Full variable domain (remainder filled in from reference TRBV7-3 and TRBJ2-3): GAGVSQTPSNKVTEKGKYVELRCDPISGHTALYWYRQSLGQGPEFLIYFQGTGAADDSGLPNDRFFAVRPEGSVSTLKIQRTERGDSAVYLCASSLYQRGAGDTQYFGPGTRLTVL.

The DNA of the CDR3 is TGTGCCAGCAGCCTCCCGGGACGGAGCTACGAGCAGTACTTC. Translated, it gives CASSLPGRSYEQYF. The gene calls are TRBV28 and TRBJ2-7; D may match TRBD1 or TRBD2 (5 bases each). The germline CDR1 and CDR2 sequences are MDHEN and SYDVKM. The CDR3 covers 14 residues. The V gene lost 6 bases and the J gene lost 3 bases, with 15 bases spanning the gap.

This clonotype turned up a few times. The rearrangement links TRBV4-3 to TRBJ2-1; D not resolved. Trimming left V 0 bases short and J 1 base short, with 10 bases between. The CDR3 spans 16 residues. Germline CDR1 LGHNA, CDR2 YSLEER. The CDR3 reads CASSQDGIGSYNEQFF. The CDR3 nucleotides are TGCGCCAGCAGCCAAGATGGGATAGGGTCCTACAATGAGCAGTTCTTC.

This clonotype was found a few times. The chain employs TRBV7-3 and TRBJ2-1, with D possibly TRBD1 on 6 matching bases. V dropped 4 bases and J dropped 4 bases, with 17 bases sitting between them. Looked up from germline, CDR1 is SGHTA and CDR2 is FQGTGA. This CDR3 region has 16 residues. CDR3 coding DNA: TGTGCCAGCAGCTCGTCCAGGACAGATAATTACAATGAGCAGTTCTTC. It translates to CASSSSRTDNYNEQFF.

This sequence joins TRBV20-1 and TRBJ2-3; D is ambiguous. The V end was cut by 6 bases, the J end by 0 bases, with 7 bases between. The CDR3 spans 12 residues. Per germline, CDR1 DFQATT and CDR2 SNEGSKA (reference sequence). CDR3 residues: CSAQSSTDTQYF. The DNA of the CDR3 is TGCAGTGCCCAGTCTAGCACAGATACGCAGTATTTT.

This clonotype appeared a few times. The rearrangement uses TRBV4-3 and TRBJ2-7; TRBD1 agrees at 12 bases. The germline V gene encodes CDR1 LGHNA and CDR2 YSLEER. Trimming removed 5 bases from V and 5 bases from J; junction bases left unmatched: 13. This CDR3 region has 17 residues. The CDR3: CASSFRLTGQGAHEQYF. As DNA, the CDR3 is TGCGCCAGCAGCTTCCGACTTACGGGACAGGGGGCCCACGAGCAGTACTTC.

Only a few counts were recorded for this clonotype. The chain employs TRBV16 and TRBJ2-4; D ambiguous. The ends were cut back, 1 base at V and 3 bases at J, with 13 bases in the middle. This CDR3 comprises 16 residues. Germline-derived CDR1 and CDR2 are KGHSY and FQNENV. The CDR3 loop reads CASSQFGQRVKNIQYF. DNA of the CDR3: TGTGCCAGCAGCCAATTTGGGCAGCGAGTCAAAAACATTCAGTACTTC.

This clonotype was observed once. This chain links TRBV29-1 with TRBJ1-1; D perhaps matches TRBD1 (6 bases). V dropped 4 bases and J dropped 1 base, with 7 bases sitting between them. This CDR3 comprises 12 residues. Germline V gene sequence: CDR1 SQVTM, CDR2 ANQGSEA. CDR3 residues: CSVAGANTEAFF. In DNA, the CDR3 is TGCAGCGTTGCAGGGGCGAACACTGAAGCTTTCTTT. The full variable domain, completed using reference TRBV29-1 and TRBJ1-1, is SAVISQKPSRDICQRGTSLTIQCQVDSQVTMMFWYRQQPGQSLTLIATANQGSEATYESGFVIDKFPISRPNLTFSTLTVSNMSPEDSSIYLCSVAGANTEAFFGQGTRLTVV.

The CDR3 region is CASSQTGPYSGNTIYF. The CDR3 DNA reads as TGTGCCAGCAGCCAGACAGGGCCCTACTCTGGAAACACCATATATTTT. The V gene is TRBV2, the J gene TRBJ1-3; 7 bases map to TRBD1. Germline CDR1 and CDR2: SNHLY and FYNNEI. Losses at the gene ends were 6 bases for V and 0 bases for J; bases not matched to a gene: 8. This CDR3 region has 16 residues.

This chain connects TRBV7-2 to TRBJ2-5; 9 bases are shared with TRBD2. Germline V gene sequence: CDR1 SGHTA, CDR2 FQGNSA. V was clipped by 1 base and J by 4 bases; unmatched bases: 4. The CDR3 is 15 residues long. The CDR3 region is CASSLEAAGGETQYF. Written as DNA, the CDR3 is TGTGCCAGCAGCTTAGAAGCAGCGGGGGGAGAGACCCAGTACTTC.

This clonotype is a singleton in its sample. The chain combines TRBV4-3 with TRBJ2-1; D is perhaps TRBD1 (5 bases). The CDR3 length is 15 residues. V lost 1 base to trimming and J lost 4 bases, with 11 bases between them. CDR1 LGHNA and CDR2 YSLEER come from the germline V gene. The chain's CDR3 is CASSQGRDRYNEQFF. In DNA, the CDR3 is TGCGCCAGCAGCCAAGGCAGGGATAGGTACAATGAGCAGTTCTTC.

CDR3 bases: TGCAGTGCTAGTGGGGGGACAGGGAGCATCTACTATGGCTACACCTTC. Protein: CSASGGTGSIYYGYTF. The chain couples TRBV20-1 to TRBJ1-2, with 9 bases matching TRBD1. Looked up from germline, CDR1 is DFQATT and CDR2 is SNEGSKA (reference sequence). Unmatched junction bases numbered 11, after V lost 3 bases and J lost 3 bases. The CDR3 totals 16 residues.